Presented here are 16 T cell receptor beta chains from one specimen sequenced in a study of cytomegalovirus exposure and HLA in healthy donors. Sequenced by immunoSEQ multiplex PCR; TCRdb stores in-frame clones only, minus some. The profile shows 190,000 or so clones, roughly four fifths of them singletons. Sequencing was performed on PBMCs. Receptors were obtained from a woman aged 18-30 years in good health and CMV-seropositive.

This clone is a singleton in its sample. V and J are TRBV6-1 and TRBJ2-1; perhaps TRBD1 as D (5 bases). The CDR3 has 14 residues. Per germline, CDR1 MNHNS and CDR2 SASEGT. V was pared by 5 bases and J by 8 bases, with 16 bases between. The CDR3 nucleotides read TGTGCCAGCAGTACCTGGCAGGGCATCGATGAGCAGTTCTTC. It encodes CASSTWQGIDEQFF.

This clone turned up a few times. V gene TRBV15 combines with J gene TRBJ1-3, with 8 bases fitting TRBD1. V gave up 1 base and J gave up 7 bases; unmatched junction bases: 9. CDR1 is LNHNV, CDR2 YYDKDF, per germline (reference sequence). The CDR3 extends over 16 amino acids. Written as DNA, the CDR3 is TGTGCCACCAGCAGAGGTGCAGGGGGCGAGGTGAACACCATATATTTT. Translation: CATSRGAGGEVNTIYF.

The gene calls are TRBV20-1 and TRBJ1-2, with 9 bases that match TRBD1. Germline V gene data show CDR1 as DFQATT and CDR2 as SNEGSKA (reference sequence). V shed 7 bases and J 5 bases; nucleotides not matched to a gene: 2. The CDR3 spans 11 residues. The CDR3 sequence is CSVDRGYGYTF. The CDR3 coding sequence is TGCAGTGTGGACAGGGGATATGGCTACACCTTC.

V and J are TRBV5-6 and TRBJ2-3, with D unresolved. The germline V gene has CDR1 SGHDT and CDR2 YYEEEE. This CDR3 comprises 14 residues. Trimming took off 2 bases at V and 6 bases at J, with 13 bases between the two ends. CDR3 residues: CASSFTSTRDTQYF. The CDR3 DNA reads as TGTGCCAGCAGCTTTACCTCCACCAGGGATACGCAGTATTTT.

This chain links TRBV20-1 with TRBJ1-2; D is ambiguous. V was pared by 6 bases and J by 12 bases, with 8 bases between. The CDR3 sequence is 8 residues long. CDR1 and CDR2 (germline): DFQATT, SNEGSKA (reference sequence). The CDR3 DNA reads as TGCAGTGCCGGGAGTCACACCTTC. It yields the protein CSAGSHTF.

The chain recombines TRBV2 with TRBJ2-2, with 7 bases that match TRBD2. V lost 10 bases, J lost 5 bases, and 7 bases stayed unmatched. This CDR3 is 13 amino acids long. The germline V gene encodes CDR1 SNHLY and CDR2 FYNNEI. The CDR3 protein is CATRQGGTGELFF. The DNA for the CDR3 is TGTGCCACGCGGCAGGGAGGGACCGGGGAGCTGTTTTTT.

V gene TRBV27 combines with J gene TRBJ2-7; a possible D gene is TRBD1 (5 bases). The V end lost 7 bases, the J end lost 2 bases, and 12 bases lay between the germline ends. This CDR3 is 13 amino acids long. Germline V CDR1 and CDR2: MNHEY, SMNVEV (reference sequence). CDR3 in DNA: TGTGCCAGCACGTTAGGGGTGGCCTACGAGCAGTACTTC. This sequence encodes CASTLGVAYEQYF.

The count of this clone is one. The rearrangement links TRBV7-9 to TRBJ2-5; 14 positions match TRBD2. The trim removed 5 bases at V and 3 bases at J, leaving 5 bases unmatched. Germline V gives CDR1 SEHNR, CDR2 FQNEAQ (reference sequence). This CDR3 has 16 amino acids. CDR3 residues: CASSPGTSGRKETQYF. DNA for the CDR3: TGTGCCAGCAGCCCGGGGACTAGCGGGAGAAAAGAGACCCAGTACTTC.

A single count supports this clone. This chain joins TRBV2 and TRBJ2-3; 14 nucleotides match TRBD2. V lost 6 bases to trimming and J lost 8 bases; unmatched junction nucleotides: 7. Per germline, CDR1 SNHLY and CDR2 FYNNEI. The CDR3 sequence is 15 residues long. The DNA for the CDR3 is TGTGCCAGCAGGGCAAGACTAGCGGGGGGGACTACGCAGTATTTT. Translated, it gives CASRARLAGGTTQYF. The full variable domain, completed using reference TRBV2 and TRBJ2-3, is EPEVTQTPSHQVTQMGQEVILRCVPISNHLYFYWYRQILGQKVEFLVSFYNNEISEKSEIFDDQFSVERPDGSNFTLKIRSTKLEDSAMYFCASRARLAGGTTQYFGPGTRLTVL.

J is TRBJ1-3 and V is TRBV14; no clear D gene. V was shortened by 1 base and J by 7 bases, with 8 bases between the two germline ends. This CDR3 is 13 amino acids long. Germline-derived CDR1 and CDR2 are SGHDN and FVKESK. The DNA for the CDR3 is TGTGCCAGCAGCCAAGGGCACTATAACACCATATATTTT. Amino acid sequence: CASSQGHYNTIYF. The full variable domain, with the rest looked up from reference TRBV14 and TRBJ1-3, is EAGVTQFPSHSVIEKGQTVTLRCDPISGHDNLYWYRRVMGKEIKFLLHFVKESKQDESGMPNNRFLAERTGGTYSTLKVQPAELEDSGVYFCASSQGHYNTIYFGEGSWLTVV.

The rearrangement uses TRBV7-2 and TRBJ1-2; 8 bases are shared with TRBD1. V lost 5 bases, J lost 8 bases, and 10 bases stayed unmatched. The germline V gene encodes CDR1 SGHTA and CDR2 FQGNSA. The CDR3 is 14 residues long. The CDR3 nucleotides read TGTGCCAGCAGCCCGGAAAGGACAGGGAAGGGCTACACCTTC. This sequence encodes CASSPERTGKGYTF.

This clone has only a few counts. The chain carries TRBV25-1 and TRBJ1-5; tentatively, D is TRBD1 (6 bases). Germline CDR1 and CDR2: MGHDK and SYGVNS. Trimming took 6 bases from V and 4 from J, leaving 10 bases between them. The CDR3 has 13 amino acids. CDR3 DNA: TGTGCCAGCAGGGGACATGCAAATCAGCCCCAGCATTTT. The encoded protein is CASRGHANQPQHF.

This clone was seen more than once but under ten times. V is TRBV18 and J is TRBJ1-1, with a possible D match to TRBD1 (5 bases). The CDR3 has 15 amino acids. Trimming removed 5 bases at V and 4 bases at J, with 17 bases between. From germline, CDR1 is KGHSH and CDR2 LQKENI. The CDR3 reads CASSTRGDSSTEAFF. CDR3 nucleotides: TGTGCCAGCTCAACGCGGGGGGACTCGTCCACTGAAGCTTTCTTT.

CDR3 sequence reads: CASSLASSGDTGELFF. Written as DNA, the CDR3 is TGTGCCAGCAGCTTAGCGTCTAGCGGGGACACCGGGGAGCTGTTTTTT. The chain links TRBV5-4 to TRBJ2-2, with 9 bases lining up with TRBD2. Per the germline V gene, CDR1 is SGHNT and CDR2 is YYREEE (reference sequence). The junction had 5 bases not matched to a gene; V was cut back by 2 bases and J by 3 bases. The CDR3 runs to 16 residues.

This chain joins TRBV5-5 and TRBJ2-3; D remains ambiguous. CDR1 is SGHKS and CDR2 is YYEKEE in the germline V gene (reference sequence). Trimming shortened V by 3 bases and J by 8 bases, and 13 bases separated the two germline ends. CDR3 length equals 13 residues. The CDR3 protein is CASSSPLTGTQYF. The CDR3 nucleotides read TGTGCCAGCAGCTCTCCCCTAACGGGTACGCAGTATTTT.

The chain employs TRBV29-1 and TRBJ1-4, with TRBD1 identical over 7 bases. The CDR3 has 12 residues. Germline-derived CDR1 and CDR2 are SQVTM and ANQGSEA. This CDR3 is CRAGGQKEKLFF. CDR3 coding DNA: TGCAGGGCCGGGGGACAGAAGGAAAAACTGTTTTTT.